This T cell receptor (beta chain) was documented in a study of breast tumors, draining lymph nodes, adjacent tissues. This clonotype was recorded many times. Antigen specificity is unknown. The length of the CDR3 is 14 residues. Germline-derived CDR1 and CDR2 are SNHLY and FYNNEI. Losses at the gene ends were 1 base for V and 4 bases for J; bases not matched to a gene: 0. Whole-study findings and limits: Luminal-like breast cancer showed significantly greater tumor-nontumor repertoire similarity than basal-like breast cancer did.

MiXCR, run by TCRdb on the multiplex PCR reads, gives a single entry per CDR3 protein. The sample yields approximately 230,000 distinct CDR3 sequences, less than 40% seen once. Samples came from axillary lymph nodes draining the breast cancer. Sequences were obtained from axillary lymph node tissue. The receptor was derived from a female donor with breast cancer. Some clones in this sample may be carry-over from other donors' samples. The rearrangement joins TRBV2 to TRBJ1-5; TRBD1 matches 8 bases. The CDR3 DNA follows: TGTGCCAGCAGTGAAGGACAGGGGAATCAGCCCCAGCATTTT. It codes for CASSEGQGNQPQHF.